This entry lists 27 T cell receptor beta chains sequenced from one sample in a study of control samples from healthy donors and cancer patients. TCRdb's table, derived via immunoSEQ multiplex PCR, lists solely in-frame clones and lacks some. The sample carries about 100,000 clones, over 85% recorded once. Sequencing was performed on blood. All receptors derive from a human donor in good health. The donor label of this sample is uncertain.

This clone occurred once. The CDR3 DNA reads TGCGCCAGCAGTGCCCGGGGACTAGCGGGGAGCACAGATACGCAGTATTTT. Translation gives CASSARGLAGSTDTQYF. This chain joins TRBV10-1 and TRBJ2-3, with TRBD2 identical over 13 bases. CDR3 length equals 17 residues. V gave up 4 bases and J gave up 0 bases; unmatched junction bases: 4. The germline V gene has CDR1 WNHNN and CDR2 SYGVQD (reference sequence).

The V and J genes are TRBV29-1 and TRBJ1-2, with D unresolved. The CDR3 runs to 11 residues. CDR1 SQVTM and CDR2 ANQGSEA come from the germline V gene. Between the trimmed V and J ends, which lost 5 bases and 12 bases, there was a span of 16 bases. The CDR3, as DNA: TGCAGCGTTTTGCACAGCGCTCTTAACACCTTC. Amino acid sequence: CSVLHSALNTF.

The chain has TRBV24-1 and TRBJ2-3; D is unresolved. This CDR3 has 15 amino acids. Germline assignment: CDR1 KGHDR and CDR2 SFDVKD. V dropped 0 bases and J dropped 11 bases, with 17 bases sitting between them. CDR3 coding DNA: TGTGCCACCAGTGATTTGCTATATGGTGGTGGTGGGCAGTATTTT. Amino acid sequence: CATSDLLYGGGGQYF.

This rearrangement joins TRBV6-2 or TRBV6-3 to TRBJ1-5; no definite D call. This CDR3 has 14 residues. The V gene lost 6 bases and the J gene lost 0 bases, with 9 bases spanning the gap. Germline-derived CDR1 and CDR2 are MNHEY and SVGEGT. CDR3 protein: CASSSSYSNQPQHF. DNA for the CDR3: TGTGCCAGCAGCTCATCGTATAGCAATCAGCCCCAGCATTTT.

CDR3 in DNA: TGCAGCGAAAAACAGGGGAACTATGGCTACACCTTC. It codes for CSEKQGNYGYTF. This chain connects TRBV29-1 to TRBJ1-2, with 7 bases fitting TRBD1. CDR3 length equals 12 residues. V was clipped by 7 bases and J by 2 bases; unmatched bases: 4. Per the germline V gene, CDR1 is SQVTM and CDR2 is ANQGSEA.

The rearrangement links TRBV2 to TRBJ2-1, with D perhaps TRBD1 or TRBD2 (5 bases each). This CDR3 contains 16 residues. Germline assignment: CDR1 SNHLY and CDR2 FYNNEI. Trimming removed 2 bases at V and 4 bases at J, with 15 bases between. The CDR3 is CASSENGVGVYNEQFF. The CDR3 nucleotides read TGTGCCAGCAGTGAAAACGGGGTAGGGGTTTACAATGAGCAGTTCTTC.

The CDR3 is CASSLDYTGELFF. CDR3 sequence (DNA): TGTGCCAGCAGCTTAGATTACACCGGGGAGCTGTTTTTT. This sequence joins TRBV7-2 and TRBJ2-2; D gene ambiguous. V dropped 1 base and J dropped 3 bases, with 3 bases sitting between them. Germline assignment: CDR1 SGHTA and CDR2 FQGNSA. There are 13 residues in the CDR3. The entire variable domain, with the rest obtained from reference TRBV7-2 and TRBJ2-2, is as follows: GAGVSQSPSNKVTEKGKDVELRCDPISGHTALYWYRQSLGQGLEFLIYFQGNSAPDKSGLPSDRFSAERTGGSVSTLTIQRTQQEDSAVYLCASSLDYTGELFFGEGSRLTVL.

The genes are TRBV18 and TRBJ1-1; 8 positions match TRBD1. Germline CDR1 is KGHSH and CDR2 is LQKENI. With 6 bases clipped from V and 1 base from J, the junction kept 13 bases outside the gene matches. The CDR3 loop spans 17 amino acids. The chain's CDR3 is CASSLSQGAGWNTEAFF. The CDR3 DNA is TGTGCCAGCTCTCTCAGCCAGGGGGCTGGCTGGAACACTGAAGCTTTCTTT.

The CDR3 DNA is TGTGCCAGCACCCCTGGGGACAGGAACTATGGCTACACCTTC. Amino acid sequence: CASTPGDRNYGYTF. This chain uses TRBV6-5 with TRBJ1-2; TRBD1 agrees at 8 bases. Trimming at V came to 7 bases and at J to 2 bases, leaving 6 bases not matched to a gene. The germline gives CDR1 MNHEY, CDR2 SVGAGI. The CDR3 sequence is 14 residues long.

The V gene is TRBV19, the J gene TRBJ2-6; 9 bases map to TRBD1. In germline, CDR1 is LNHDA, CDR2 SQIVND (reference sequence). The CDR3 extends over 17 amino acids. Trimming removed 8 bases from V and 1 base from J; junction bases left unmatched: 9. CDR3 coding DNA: TGTGCCAGTGCCTCGGGACAGGGATATTCTGGGGCCAACGTCCTGACTTTC. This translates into CASASGQGYSGANVLTF.

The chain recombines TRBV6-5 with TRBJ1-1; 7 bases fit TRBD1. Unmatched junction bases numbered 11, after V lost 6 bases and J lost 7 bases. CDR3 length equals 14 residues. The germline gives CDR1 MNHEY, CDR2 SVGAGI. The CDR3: CASRTGQALDEAFF. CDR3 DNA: TGTGCCAGCAGAACCGGACAGGCTCTAGATGAAGCTTTCTTT.

CDR3 sequence reads: CASRLTGGIIDTQYF. The CDR3 DNA reads TGTGCCAGCCGTCTGACAGGGGGCATAATAGATACGCAGTATTTT. This chain joins TRBV28 and TRBJ2-3; 10 nucleotides align to TRBD1. Trimming cost V 8 bases and J 5 bases; bases outside gene matches: 10. Per germline, CDR1 MDHEN and CDR2 SYDVKM. The CDR3 is 15 residues long.

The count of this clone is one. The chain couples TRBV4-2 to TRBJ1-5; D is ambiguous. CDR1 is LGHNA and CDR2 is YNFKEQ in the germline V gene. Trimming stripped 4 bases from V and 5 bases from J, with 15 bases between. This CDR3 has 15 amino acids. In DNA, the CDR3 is TGTGCCAGCAGCCCGAAGACTGGTCACGATCAGCCCCAGCATTTT. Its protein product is CASSPKTGHDQPQHF.

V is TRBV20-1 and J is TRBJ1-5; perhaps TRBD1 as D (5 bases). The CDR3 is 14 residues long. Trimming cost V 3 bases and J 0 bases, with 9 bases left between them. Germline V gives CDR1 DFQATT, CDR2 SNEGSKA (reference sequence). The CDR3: CSASPGASNQPQHF. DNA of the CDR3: TGCAGTGCTAGTCCTGGGGCTAGCAATCAGCCCCAGCATTTT.

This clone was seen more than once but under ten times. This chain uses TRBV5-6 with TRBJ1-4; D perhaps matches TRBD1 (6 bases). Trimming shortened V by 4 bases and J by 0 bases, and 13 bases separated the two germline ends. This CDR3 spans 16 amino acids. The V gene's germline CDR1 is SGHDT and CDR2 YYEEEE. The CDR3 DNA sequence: TGTGCCAGCAGCAAGGCTTGGGGGCCAACTAATGAAAAACTGTTTTTT. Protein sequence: CASSKAWGPTNEKLFF.

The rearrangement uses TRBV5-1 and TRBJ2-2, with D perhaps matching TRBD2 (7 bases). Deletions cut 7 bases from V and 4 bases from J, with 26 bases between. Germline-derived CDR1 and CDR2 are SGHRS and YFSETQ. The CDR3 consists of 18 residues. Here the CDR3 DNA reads TGCGCCAGCTTCGACCGCGGCTGGGGGGGCGCTGGCACCGGGGAGCTGTTTTTT. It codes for CASFDRGWGGAGTGELFF.

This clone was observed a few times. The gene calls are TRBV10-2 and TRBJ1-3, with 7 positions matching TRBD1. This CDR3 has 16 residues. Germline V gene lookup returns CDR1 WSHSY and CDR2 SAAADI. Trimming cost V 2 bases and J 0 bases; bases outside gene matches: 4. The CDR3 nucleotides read TGCGCCAGCAGTGAGATAGGGGGCCCCTCTGGAAACACCATATATTTT. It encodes CASSEIGGPSGNTIYF.

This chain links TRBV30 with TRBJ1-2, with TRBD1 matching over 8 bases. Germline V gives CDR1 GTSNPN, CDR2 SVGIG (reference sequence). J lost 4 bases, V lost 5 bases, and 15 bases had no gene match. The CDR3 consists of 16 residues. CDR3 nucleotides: TGTGCCTGGCTACCCAAGGGACAGGCGCAAATCTATGGCTACACCTTC. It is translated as CAWLPKGQAQIYGYTF.

CDR3 nucleotide sequence: TGTGCCAGCAGCAGGGGGCTAGGGGAGACCCAGTACTTC. Translating gives CASSRGLGETQYF. This chain joins TRBV11-2 and TRBJ2-5, with 7 bases matching TRBD1. The CDR3 spans 13 residues. The germline gives CDR1 SGHAT, CDR2 FQNNGV. The V and J ends lost 5 bases and 5 bases, in that order; junction bases with no gene match: 5.

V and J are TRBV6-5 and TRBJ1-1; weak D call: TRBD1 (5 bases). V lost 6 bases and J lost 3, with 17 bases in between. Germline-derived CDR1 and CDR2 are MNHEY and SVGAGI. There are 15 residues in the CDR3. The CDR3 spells CASRRDAAADTEAFF. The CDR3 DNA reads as TGTGCCAGCAGGAGGGACGCCGCGGCGGACACTGAAGCTTTCTTT.

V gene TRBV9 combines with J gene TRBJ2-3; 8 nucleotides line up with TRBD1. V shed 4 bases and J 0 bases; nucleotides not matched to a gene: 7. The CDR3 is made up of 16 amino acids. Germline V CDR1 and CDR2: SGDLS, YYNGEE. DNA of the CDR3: TGTGCCAGCAGCCGGACAGGGCAAATTAGCACAGATACGCAGTATTTT. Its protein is CASSRTGQISTDTQYF.

The CDR3 loop reads CASSYSGTAGETQYF. DNA of the CDR3: TGTGCCAGCAGTTACTCCGGGACAGCTGGCGAGACCCAGTACTTC. V usage is TRBV6-5 and J usage is TRBJ2-5, with TRBD1 matching over 7 bases. With 0 bases clipped from V and 5 bases from J, the junction kept 6 bases outside the gene matches. Germline-derived CDR1 and CDR2 are MNHEY and SVGAGI. The CDR3 has 15 residues.

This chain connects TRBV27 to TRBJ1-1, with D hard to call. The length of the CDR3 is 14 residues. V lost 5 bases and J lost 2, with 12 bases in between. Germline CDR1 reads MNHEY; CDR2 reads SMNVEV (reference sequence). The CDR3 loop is CASSIKGANTEAFF. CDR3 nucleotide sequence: TGTGCCAGCAGTATAAAGGGAGCAAACACTGAAGCTTTCTTT.

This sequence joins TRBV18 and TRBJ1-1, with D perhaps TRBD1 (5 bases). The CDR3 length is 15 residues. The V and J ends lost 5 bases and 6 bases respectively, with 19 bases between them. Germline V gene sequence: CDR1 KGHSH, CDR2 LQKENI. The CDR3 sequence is CASSSIRVRIAEAFF. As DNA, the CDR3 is TGTGCCAGCTCAAGTATCAGGGTACGGATCGCTGAAGCTTTCTTT.

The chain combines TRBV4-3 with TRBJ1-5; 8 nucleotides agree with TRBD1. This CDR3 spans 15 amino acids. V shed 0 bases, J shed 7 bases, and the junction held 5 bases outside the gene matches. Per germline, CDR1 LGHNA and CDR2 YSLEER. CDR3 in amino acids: CASSQETGVGQPQHF. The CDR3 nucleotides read TGCGCCAGCAGCCAAGAGACAGGGGTTGGACAGCCCCAGCATTTT.

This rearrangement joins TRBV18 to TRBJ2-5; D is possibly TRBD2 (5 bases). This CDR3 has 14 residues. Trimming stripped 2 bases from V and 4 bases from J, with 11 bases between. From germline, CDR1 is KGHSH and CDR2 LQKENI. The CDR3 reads CASSPGQEAETQYF. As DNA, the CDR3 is TGTGCCAGCTCACCAGGTCAGGAGGCAGAGACCCAGTACTTC.

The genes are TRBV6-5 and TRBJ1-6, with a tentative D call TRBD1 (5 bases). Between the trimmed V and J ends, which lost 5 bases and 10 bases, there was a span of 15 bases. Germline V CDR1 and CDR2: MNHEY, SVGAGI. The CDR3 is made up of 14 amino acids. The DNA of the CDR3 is TGTGCCAGCAGTAGTGTTTTACAGGACTCACCCCTCCACTTT. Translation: CASSSVLQDSPLHF.